These 23 T cell receptor beta chains originate from one sample sequenced in a study of vaccination and CD4 T cells after COVID-19. An Oncomine TCR Beta short-read assay was used to sequence the DNA from cultured CD4+ T cells. TCRdb called the PCR reads again in MiXCR, with one record for every CDR3 protein. The sample holds about 11,000 distinct CDR3 sequences, under 35% seen once. Their target antigens are unknown. Treatment: approximately nine-day PBMC culture with coronavirus spike peptide pools or control peptides (ViraFEST assay). Sequencing was carried out using cultured CD4+ T cells from blood. These receptor sequences come from a human donor with COVID-19.

This clonotype was detected a few times. This rearrangement joins TRBV2 to TRBJ2-1; a weak D match, TRBD2 (5 bases). Germline V gene data show CDR1 as SNHLY and CDR2 as FYNNEI. The CDR3 length is 11 residues. Trimming cost V 8 bases and J 8 bases, with 10 bases left between them. The CDR3 DNA follows: TGTGCCAGCCCCCCCGGGGATGAGCAGTTCTTC. Its translation is CASPPGDEQFF.

The V and J genes are TRBV19 and TRBJ1-2; 10 bases fit TRBD1. The V segment lost 7 bases and the J segment 4 bases; nucleotides outside the gene matches: 6. The CDR3 is 14 amino acids. Germline V gives CDR1 LNHDA, CDR2 SQIVND (reference sequence). The CDR3 DNA sequence: TGTGCCAGTAAGACCCGGGACAGGGGCTATGGCTACACCTTC. Protein sequence: CASKTRDRGYGYTF.

This clonotype was recorded only once. The rearrangement links TRBV6-1 to TRBJ1-1; D gene uncertain. Trimming cost V 5 bases and J 4 bases, with 11 bases left between them. The CDR3 has 13 amino acids. Germline V gene lookup returns CDR1 MNHNS and CDR2 SASEGT. DNA for the CDR3: TGTGCCAGCAGTCGATCGACCGGCACTGAAGCTTTCTTT. Amino acids: CASSRSTGTEAFF.

This sequence joins TRBV12-3 or TRBV12-4 and TRBJ1-2, with D possibly matching TRBD1 (5 bases). Deletions cut 2 bases from V and 8 bases from J, with 12 bases between. The CDR3 covers 13 residues. In DNA, the CDR3 is TGTGCCAGCAGTTTAAACCAGGGTTGGGGCTACACCTTC. This sequence encodes CASSLNQGWGYTF.

By sample fraction, this clonotype is medium-sized. The chain uses TRBV20-1 and TRBJ1-2, with TRBD1 matching 8 bases. V trimming: 5 bases; J trimming: 4 bases; junction bases outside the gene matches: 3. CDR3 size: 12 residues. Per germline, CDR1 DFQATT and CDR2 SNEGSKA (reference sequence). The DNA for the CDR3 is TGCAGTGCTTTCACAGGGGGCTATGGCTACACCTTC. As protein: CSAFTGGYGYTF.

The rearrangement uses TRBV7-2 and TRBJ2-2; 9 positions agree with TRBD2. Germline-derived CDR1 and CDR2 are SGHTA and FQGNSA. The CDR3 is made up of 17 amino acids. Losses at the gene ends were 0 bases for V and 6 bases for J; bases not matched to a gene: 8. The CDR3 sequence: CASSLARASGVSGELFF. DNA for the CDR3: TGTGCCAGCAGCTTAGCACGAGCTAGCGGGGTTTCCGGGGAGCTGTTTTTT.

CDR3 bases: TGTGCCAGCAGTGAAGCCAGGGGATCAGGCTACACCTTC. Residues: CASSEARGSGYTF. The chain recombines TRBV2 with TRBJ1-2; tentatively, D is TRBD1 (6 bases). V was cut by 0 bases and J by 8 bases, with 10 bases left in between. Germline V lookup: CDR1 SNHLY, CDR2 FYNNEI. CDR3 length: 13 amino acids.

The V call is TRBV4-1, the J call TRBJ1-5; 7 positions match TRBD1. Trimming removed 1 base from V and 7 bases from J; junction bases left unmatched: 10. This CDR3 is built from 16 residues. Germline CDR1 reads MGHRA; CDR2 reads YSYEKL. DNA for the CDR3: TGCGCCAGCAGCCAAGGAGGGGGCTTAGGGCGACAGCCCCAGCATTTT. Translation: CASSQGGGLGRQPQHF.

The chain combines TRBV27 with TRBJ2-2; D uncertain. V was pared by 4 bases and J by 1 base, with 7 bases between. This CDR3 contains 14 residues. Germline V gene lookup returns CDR1 MNHEY and CDR2 SMNVEV (reference sequence). CDR3: CASSSTVNTGELFF. DNA of the CDR3: TGTGCCAGCAGTTCGACGGTGAACACCGGGGAGCTGTTTTTT.

The chain employs TRBV5-4 and TRBJ1-5; TRBD1 might be the D (5 bases). The length of the CDR3 is 14 residues. From germline, CDR1 is SGHNT and CDR2 YYREEE (reference sequence). The V end was cut by 2 bases, the J end by 3 bases, with 9 bases between. CDR3 in DNA: TGTGCCAGCAGCTTAGGGACTGACAATCAGCCCCAGCATTTT. It encodes CASSLGTDNQPQHF.

The genes are TRBV6-4 and TRBJ1-6, with a possible D match to TRBD1 (5 bases). The V gene lost 5 bases and the J gene lost 5 bases, with 10 bases spanning the gap. This CDR3 has 14 residues. The V gene's germline CDR1 is MRHNA and CDR2 SNTAGT. CDR3 bases: TGTGCCAGCAGTCGGGACCACGATAATTCACCCCTCCACTTT. It codes for CASSRDHDNSPLHF.

In regard to this clonotype: One end of the junction does not line up with germline, which may come from a read error. V is TRBV5-6 and J is TRBJ1-2, with D hard to call. The germline V gene encodes CDR1 SGHDT and CDR2 YYEEEE. There are 14 residues in the CDR3. Here the CDR3 reads CASSLGTAYYGYAF. The CDR3, as DNA: TGTGCCAGCAGCTTGGGAACGGCTTACTATGGCTACGCCTTC.

This clonotype was detected a few times. The J gene is TRBJ2-7, the V gene TRBV7-2; 7 nucleotides match TRBD2. Germline V gene lookup returns CDR1 SGHTA and CDR2 FQGNSA. The CDR3 runs to 14 residues. The ends lost 5 bases at V and 3 bases at J; junction bases unmatched: 7. This CDR3 reads CASSQSSGVYEQYF. In nucleotides, the CDR3 is TGTGCCAGCAGCCAATCCAGCGGGGTCTACGAGCAGTACTTC.

This chain uses TRBV20-1 with TRBJ1-2; no firm D call. The CDR3 length is 12 residues. The V end was cut by 3 bases, the J end by 6 bases, with 11 bases between. Germline lookup yields CDR1 DFQATT and CDR2 SNEGSKA (reference sequence). CDR3 DNA: TGCAGTGCTAGTTCTCGGAAGCATGGCTACACCTTC. Residues: CSASSRKHGYTF.

The chain joins TRBV4-2 to TRBJ2-5, with 15 nucleotides matching TRBD2. The CDR3 is 17 residues long. From germline, CDR1 is LGHNA and CDR2 YNFKEQ. V shed 4 bases, J shed 0 bases, and the junction held 3 bases outside the gene matches. The chain's CDR3 is CASSPGLAGGDQETQYF. The CDR3 DNA sequence: TGTGCCAGCAGCCCCGGACTAGCGGGGGGGGACCAAGAGACCCAGTACTTC.

Comment on this clonotype: The junction shows a germline mismatch at one end, possibly a read error. V gene TRBV7-3 combines with J gene TRBJ2-1; maybe TRBD1 (6 bases). The CDR3 is made up of 15 amino acids. Germline V CDR1 and CDR2: SGHTA, FQGTGA. CDR3 amino acids: CASSLDRNSYNKQFF. In DNA, the CDR3 is TGTGCCAGCAGCCTGGACAGAAACTCCTACAATAAGCAGTTCTTC.

With respect to this clonotype: The conserved final phenylalanine or tryptophan is absent from the CDR3, which likely points to a read error. The rearrangement links TRBV11-2 to TRBJ1-2; D gene unclear. Trimming pared 5 bases from V and 8 bases from J, leaving 15 bases between. The CDR3 contains 13 residues. Germline V gives CDR1 SGHAT, CDR2 FQNNGV. The CDR3 DNA follows: TGTGCCAGCAGCCCCCGGGGATCGGAGGGCTACACCTCC. Protein product: CASSPRGSEGYTS.

This clonotype was detected only a few times. The V gene is TRBV5-6, the J gene TRBJ1-6; 9 bases line up with TRBD1. Germline CDR1 SGHDT, CDR2 YYEEEE. The CDR3 runs 17 residues. V lost 3 bases to trimming and J lost 6 bases; unmatched junction nucleotides: 10. CDR3 nucleotides: TGTGCCAGCAGCTCTCTAAGGGGACAGGGATTTAATTCACCCCTCCACTTT. Protein sequence: CASSSLRGQGFNSPLHF.

A few counts support this clonotype. V gene TRBV20-1 combines with J gene TRBJ1-1; 9 nucleotides align to TRBD1. Germline lookup yields CDR1 DFQATT and CDR2 SNEGSKA (reference sequence). The CDR3 runs to 13 residues. The J segment lost 5 bases and the V segment lost 6 bases, leaving 7 bases of the junction unmatched. Here the CDR3 reads CSARTGAVTEAFF. The CDR3 region has the DNA TGCAGTGCAAGGACAGGGGCCGTGACTGAAGCTTTCTTT.

V is TRBV27 and J is TRBJ2-3; D may be TRBD1 (6 bases). The length of the CDR3 is 17 residues. Germline V gene data show CDR1 as MNHEY and CDR2 as SMNVEV (reference sequence). V lost 4 bases, J lost 2 bases, and 19 bases lay in between. The CDR3 region is CASSSLGWGPITDTQYF. The CDR3 DNA is TGTGCCAGCAGTTCCCTGGGGTGGGGGCCGATCACAGATACGCAGTATTTT.

This clonotype was observed a handful of times. The chain uses TRBV7-2 and TRBJ2-5; 9 nucleotides match TRBD2. The CDR3 length is 15 residues. Germline lookup yields CDR1 SGHTA and CDR2 FQGNSA. Germline trimming cut 3 bases from V and 4 bases from J; bases unmatched to any gene: 6. The CDR3 nucleotides are TGTGCCAGCAGCTTGATGGCGGGGGGGCGAGAGACCCAGTACTTC. The encoded protein is CASSLMAGGRETQYF.

The chain joins TRBV27 to TRBJ1-2; TRBD1 agrees at 7 bases. CDR3 length: 17 residues. Losses at the gene ends were 8 bases for V and 8 bases for J; bases not matched to a gene: 23. Germline CDR1 and CDR2: MNHEY and SMNVEV (reference sequence). CDR3 loop: CASGQGGGGARIDGYTF. The CDR3 nucleotides read TGTGCCAGCGGGCAGGGGGGAGGGGGGGCGCGTATTGACGGCTACACCTTC.

This clonotype was counted between two and nine times. The chain has TRBV2 and TRBJ2-4; D possibly corresponds to TRBD2 (6 bases). The CDR3 extends over 12 amino acids. Deletions cut 5 bases from V and 12 bases from J, with 14 bases between. Germline V gene lookup returns CDR1 SNHLY and CDR2 FYNNEI. CDR3 sequence (DNA): TGTGCCAGCAGTTTTATTATCGGGGGTCAGTACTTC. This sequence encodes CASSFIIGGQYF.